This T cell receptor (beta chain) was recovered during a study of beta chain features in type 1 diabetes. General study results and limits: Possibly, sequencing cDNA over-represented cells that had high TCR expression levels. Shorter TCRB CDR3s, moderately but significantly so, were found in Type 1 diabetes patients in all four CD4+ subsets.

cDNA synthesis used the whole RNA isolate, giving expressed TCRB sequences. Measured with immunoSEQ multiplex PCR; TCRdb has only the in-frame clones, and not every one. The sample shows some 160,000 clones, around 9.7% of them seen only once. This clone was detected only once. What it binds is unknown. The junction had 7 bases not matched to a gene; V was cut back by 8 bases and J by 12 bases. Germline V gives CDR1 MNHEY, CDR2 SVGAGI. CDR3 size: 13 residues. The clonotype was recovered from a woman between 25 and 40 years old with type 1 diabetes. This chain joins TRBV6-5 and TRBJ1-4; TRBD1 matches at 12 bases. Input material: central memory CD4+ T cells from blood. CDR3 sequence (DNA): TGTGCCAGCGGGAGGGACAGGGGGCGTGAACTGTTTTTT. It translates to CASGRDRGRELFF.